The 5 T cell receptor beta chains in this list originate from one sample, sequenced in a study of CD4 T cells in relation to SARS-CoV-2 and coronaviruses. These receptors have no identified antigens. TCRdb's table, derived via immunoSEQ multiplex PCR, lists solely in-frame clones and lacks some. The data contain about 38,000 clones, less than 85% of them seen just once; the ten biggest clones take up 3.5% to 5.5%. Sequenced sample: naive CD4+ T cells from PBMCs, cultured in vitro. Subset in this sample: naive CD4+ T cells isolated by negative enrichment. These receptor sequences come from an adult with COVID-19.

This sequence joins TRBV11-2 and TRBJ2-7; D gene ambiguous. The ends were cut back, 1 base at V and 6 bases at J, with 10 bases in the middle. Germline CDR1 reads SGHAT; CDR2 reads FQNNGV. The CDR3 is 13 residues long. This CDR3 is CASSLGAISEQYF. The CDR3 coding sequence is TGTGCCAGCAGCTTAGGCGCAATATCCGAGCAGTACTTC.

The gene calls are TRBV4-1 and TRBJ1-5; TRBD1 might be the D (6 bases). CDR1 MGHRA and CDR2 YSYEKL come from the germline V gene. The CDR3 sequence is 15 residues long. V gave up 2 bases and J gave up 6 bases, with 14 bases separating them. DNA of the CDR3: TGCGCCAGCAGCCAAACAGGGCTACCCGCTCAGCCCCAGCATTTT. Translation gives CASSQTGLPAQPQHF.

J is TRBJ2-1 and V is TRBV6-4, with 7 bases identical to TRBD2. Germline trimming cut 5 bases from V and 8 bases from J; bases unmatched to any gene: 6. This CDR3 contains 13 residues. Germline V gives CDR1 MRHNA, CDR2 SNTAGT. This chain's CDR3 is CASSPRGEYEQFF. DNA for the CDR3: TGTGCCAGCAGTCCCCGGGGGGAGTATGAGCAGTTCTTC.

This chain uses TRBV24-1 with TRBJ2-1; possible D gene TRBD2, 6 bases. The CDR3 is 16 amino acids. Per the germline V gene, CDR1 is KGHDR and CDR2 is SFDVKD. V was trimmed by 3 bases and J by 1 base, leaving 12 bases between them. CDR3 sequence reads: CATSDGRLGSYNEQFF. The CDR3, as DNA: TGTGCCACCAGTGATGGCCGACTAGGATCCTACAATGAGCAGTTCTTC.

The genes are TRBV6-6 and TRBJ2-3; a possible D gene is TRBD2 (5 bases). In germline, CDR1 is MNHNY, CDR2 SVGAGI (reference sequence). V lost 6 bases, J lost 3 bases, and 19 bases lay in between. The CDR3 contains 16 residues. The CDR3, as DNA: TGTGCCAGCAGCAACCCCTCCCGCGGGTCGACAGATACGCAGTATTTT. It is translated as CASSNPSRGSTDTQYF.